This paragraph reports one T cell receptor (beta chain). Its antigen remains unidentified. The data originate from a study of cytomegalovirus exposure and HLA in healthy donors. Study-level results: Later genetic work tied a missense DCLRE1C variant to beta-chain V and J trimming. Later findings reportedly placed an Asian-associated ancestry cluster below the approximately 650-donor mean for N-insertions.

The PCR contained 60 Vbeta and 13 Jbeta primers. The repertoire was sequenced with immunoSEQ multiplex PCR; TCRdb's copy has only in-frame clones and lacks some. The sample lists roughly 43,000 clones; 64% were seen once. This clonotype was obtained from a human donor in good health. Material for sequencing was PBMCs.

The CDR3 DNA is TGTGCCAGCAGAAGAGAAGCCAACTATGGCTACACCTTC. This encodes CASRREANYGYTF. This chain uses TRBV6-1 with TRBJ1-2; unclear D gene. The V gene lost 6 bases and the J gene lost 2 bases, with 10 bases spanning the gap. CDR1 and CDR2 from the germline V gene are MNHNS and SASEGT. This CDR3 is 13 amino acids long.